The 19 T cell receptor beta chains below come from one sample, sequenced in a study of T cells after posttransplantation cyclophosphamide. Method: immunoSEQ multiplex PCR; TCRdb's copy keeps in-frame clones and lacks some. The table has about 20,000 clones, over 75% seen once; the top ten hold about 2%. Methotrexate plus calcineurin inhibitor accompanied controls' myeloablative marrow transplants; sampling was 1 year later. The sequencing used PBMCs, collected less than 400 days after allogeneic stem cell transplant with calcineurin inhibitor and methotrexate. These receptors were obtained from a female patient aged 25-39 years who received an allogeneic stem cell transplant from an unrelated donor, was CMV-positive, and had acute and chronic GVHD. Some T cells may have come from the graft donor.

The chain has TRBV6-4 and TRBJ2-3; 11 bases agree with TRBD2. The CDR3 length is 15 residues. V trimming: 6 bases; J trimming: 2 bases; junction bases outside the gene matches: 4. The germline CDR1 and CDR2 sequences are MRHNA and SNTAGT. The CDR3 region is CASSATSGDTDTQYF. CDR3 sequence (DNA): TGTGCCAGCAGCGCGACTAGCGGGGACACAGATACGCAGTATTTT.

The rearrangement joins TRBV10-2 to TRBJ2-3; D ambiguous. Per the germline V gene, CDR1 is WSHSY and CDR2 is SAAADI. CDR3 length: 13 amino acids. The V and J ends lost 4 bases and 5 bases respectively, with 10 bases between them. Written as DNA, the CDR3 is TGCGCCAGCAGTGTTGCGTTCTTAGATACGCAGTATTTT. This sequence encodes CASSVAFLDTQYF.

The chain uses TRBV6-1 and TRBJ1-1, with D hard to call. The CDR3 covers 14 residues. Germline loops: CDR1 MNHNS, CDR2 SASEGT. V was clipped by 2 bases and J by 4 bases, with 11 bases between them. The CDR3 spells CASSEYSGSTEAFF. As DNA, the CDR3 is TGTGCCAGCAGTGAATATTCTGGGAGCACTGAAGCTTTCTTT.

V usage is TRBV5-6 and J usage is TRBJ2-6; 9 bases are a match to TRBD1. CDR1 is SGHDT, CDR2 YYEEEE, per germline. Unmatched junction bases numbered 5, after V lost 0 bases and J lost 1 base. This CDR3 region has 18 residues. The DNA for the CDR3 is TGTGCCAGCAGCTTGGACGGGACAGGGAGATCTGGGGCCAACGTCCTGACTTTC. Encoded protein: CASSLDGTGRSGANVLTF.

DNA of the CDR3: TGTGCCAGCAGCCCCGGGACTAGCGGATACAATGAGCAGTTCTTC. This codes for CASSPGTSGYNEQFF. The rearrangement uses TRBV6-5 and TRBJ2-1, with 11 bases lining up with TRBD2. The CDR3 contains 15 residues. The germline V gene has CDR1 MNHEY and CDR2 SVGAGI. J gave up 4 bases and V 6 bases, and 5 bases lay outside the gene matches.

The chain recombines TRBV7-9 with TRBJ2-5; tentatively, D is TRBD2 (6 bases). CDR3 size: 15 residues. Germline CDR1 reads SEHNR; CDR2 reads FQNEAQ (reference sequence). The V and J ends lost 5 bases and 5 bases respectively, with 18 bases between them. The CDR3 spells CASSPLLVRDETQYF. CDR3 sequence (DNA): TGTGCCAGCAGCCCGCTTTTAGTGCGGGACGAGACCCAGTACTTC.

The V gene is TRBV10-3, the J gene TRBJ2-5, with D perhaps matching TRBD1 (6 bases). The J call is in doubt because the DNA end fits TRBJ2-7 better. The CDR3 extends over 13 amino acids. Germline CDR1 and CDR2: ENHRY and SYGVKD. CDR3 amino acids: CAAQRGKGDEQYF. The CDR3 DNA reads TGTGCCGCCCAGAGGGGGAAGGGGGACGAGCAGTACTTC.

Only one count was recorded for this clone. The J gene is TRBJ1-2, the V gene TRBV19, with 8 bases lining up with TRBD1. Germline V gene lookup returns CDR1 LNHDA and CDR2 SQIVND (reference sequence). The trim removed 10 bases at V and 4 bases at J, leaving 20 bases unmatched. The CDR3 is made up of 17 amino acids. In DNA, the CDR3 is TGTGCCACAGGGCTTCTAACAGGGGGACCGCTTGCCTATGGCTACACCTTC. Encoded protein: CATGLLTGGPLAYGYTF. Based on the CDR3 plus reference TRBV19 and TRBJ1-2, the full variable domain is DGGITQSPKYLFRKEGQNVTLSCEQNLNHDAMYWYRQDPGQGLRLIYYSQIVNDFQKGDIAEGYSVSREKKESFPLTVTSAQKNPTAFYLCATGLLTGGPLAYGYTFGSGTRLTVV.

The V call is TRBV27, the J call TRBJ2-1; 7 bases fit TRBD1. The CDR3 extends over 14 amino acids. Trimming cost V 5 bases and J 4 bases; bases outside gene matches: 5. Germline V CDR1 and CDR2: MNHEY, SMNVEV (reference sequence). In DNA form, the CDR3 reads TGTGCCAGCAGTCTCGACAGGGTTTACAATGAGCAGTTCTTC. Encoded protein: CASSLDRVYNEQFF.

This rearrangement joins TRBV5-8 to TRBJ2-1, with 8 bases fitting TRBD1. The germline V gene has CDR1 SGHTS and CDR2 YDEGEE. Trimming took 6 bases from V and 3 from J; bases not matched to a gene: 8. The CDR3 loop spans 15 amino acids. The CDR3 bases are TGTGCCAGCAACTATGACAGGGGAGGCTACAATGAGCAGTTCTTC. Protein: CASNYDRGGYNEQFF.

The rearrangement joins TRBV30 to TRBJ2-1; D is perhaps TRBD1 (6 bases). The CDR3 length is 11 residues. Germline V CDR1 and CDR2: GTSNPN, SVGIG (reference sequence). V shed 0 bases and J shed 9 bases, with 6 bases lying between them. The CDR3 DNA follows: TGTGCCTGGAGTGTAGGGGGTGAGCAGTTCTTC. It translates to CAWSVGGEQFF. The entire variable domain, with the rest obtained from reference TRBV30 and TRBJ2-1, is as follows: SQTIHQWPATLVQPVGSPLSLECTVEGTSNPNLYWYRQAAGRGLQLLFYSVGIGQISSEVPQNLSASRPQDRQFILSSKKLLLSDSGFYLCAWSVGGEQFFGPGTRLTVL.

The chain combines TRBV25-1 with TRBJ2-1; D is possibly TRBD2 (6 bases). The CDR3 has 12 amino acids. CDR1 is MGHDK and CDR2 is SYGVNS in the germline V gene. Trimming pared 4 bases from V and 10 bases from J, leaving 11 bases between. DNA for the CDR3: TGTGCCAGCAGTGGTTCAAGCGGGGAGCAGTTCTTC. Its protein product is CASSGSSGEQFF.

CDR3 nucleotides: TGTGCCAGCAGTCGACGGACAAGCCAAGAGACCCAGTACTTC. Residues: CASSRRTSQETQYF. The rearrangement uses TRBV27 and TRBJ2-5; a weak D match, TRBD1 (5 bases). This CDR3 comprises 14 residues. V shed 5 bases and J shed 1 base, with 11 bases lying between them. Germline V lookup: CDR1 MNHEY, CDR2 SMNVEV (reference sequence).

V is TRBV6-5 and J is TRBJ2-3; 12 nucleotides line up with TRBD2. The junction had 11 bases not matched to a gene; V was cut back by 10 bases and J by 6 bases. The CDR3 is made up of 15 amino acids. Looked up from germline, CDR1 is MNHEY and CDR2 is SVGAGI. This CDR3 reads CATYRTSGTGDTQYF. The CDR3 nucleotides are TGTGCCACATACCGGACTAGCGGGACGGGGGATACGCAGTATTTT.

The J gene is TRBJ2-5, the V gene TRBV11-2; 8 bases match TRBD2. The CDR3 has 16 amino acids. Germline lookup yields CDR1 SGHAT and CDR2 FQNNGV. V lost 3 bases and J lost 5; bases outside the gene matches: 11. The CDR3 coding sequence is TGTGCCAGCAGCTTTGGGGAGCGGGAGAGGGTGGAGACCCAGTACTTC. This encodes CASSFGERERVETQYF.

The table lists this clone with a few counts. CDR3 DNA sequence: TGTGCCAGCAGCTACAGCCTCCGTGAAGCTTTCTTT. Its protein product is CASSYSLREAFF. J is TRBJ1-1 and V is TRBV13; D is uncertain. V lost 4 bases and J lost 7, with 10 bases in between. The CDR3 spans 12 residues. CDR1 is PRHDT, CDR2 FYEKMQ, per germline (reference sequence). The whole variable domain, remainder taken from reference TRBV13 and TRBJ1-1, is AAGVIQSPRHLIKEKRETATLKCYPIPRHDTVYWYQQGPGQDPQFLISFYEKMQSDKGSIPDRFSAQQFSDYHSELNMSSLELGDSALYFCASSYSLREAFFGQGTRLTVV.

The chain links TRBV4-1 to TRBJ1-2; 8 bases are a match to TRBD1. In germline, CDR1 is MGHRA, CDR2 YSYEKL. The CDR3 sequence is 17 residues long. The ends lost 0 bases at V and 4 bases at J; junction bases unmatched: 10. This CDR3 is CASSQDRQGAQGYGYTF. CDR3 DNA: TGCGCCAGCAGCCAAGATCGGCAGGGGGCGCAGGGCTATGGCTACACCTTC.

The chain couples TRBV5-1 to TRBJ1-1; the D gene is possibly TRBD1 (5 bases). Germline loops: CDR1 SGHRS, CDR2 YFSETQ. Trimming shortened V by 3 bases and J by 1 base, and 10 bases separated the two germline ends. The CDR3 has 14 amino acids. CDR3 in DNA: TGCGCCAGCAGCTCGGGACTCGGGAACACTGAAGCTTTCTTT. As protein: CASSSGLGNTEAFF.

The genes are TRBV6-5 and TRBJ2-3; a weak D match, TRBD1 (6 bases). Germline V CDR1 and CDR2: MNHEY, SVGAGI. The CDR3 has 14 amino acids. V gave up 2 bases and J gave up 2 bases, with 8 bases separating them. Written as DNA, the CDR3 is TGTGCCAGCAGTTACCGGGACAACACAGATACGCAGTATTTT. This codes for CASSYRDNTDTQYF.